Listed below are T cell receptor beta chains from one sample, sequenced in a study of cytomegalovirus exposure and HLA in healthy donors. TCRdb's table, derived via immunoSEQ multiplex PCR, lists solely in-frame clones and lacks some. The sample holds 100,000 to 150,000 clones, about 84% seen once. The sample comprised PBMCs. All receptors come from a boy younger than 18 in good health and CMV-seronegative. The CDR3 runs from the conserved cysteine through the conserved F or W. A D gene is named only where the DNA matches it firmly. The size of a clone is reported for some rows only, either as once, few or many, or as a class for expanded clones.

d_gene: -
v_gene: TRBV2
abundance: -
len: 14
j_gene: TRBJ2-3
CDR3aa: CASSEAEGVDTQYF
CDR3nt: TGTGCCAGCAGTGAAGCGGAGGGCGTCGATACGCAGTATTTT

d_gene: -
v_gene: TRBV7-2
abundance: -
len: 15
j_gene: TRBJ2-7
CDR3aa: CASSRQGTSSYEQYF
CDR3nt: TGTGCCAGCAGCAGGCAGGGGACCAGCTCCTACGAGCAGTACTTC

d_gene: -
v_gene: TRBV7-9
abundance: -
len: 14
j_gene: TRBJ2-7
CDR3aa: CASSPREPAYEQYF
CDR3nt: TGTGCCAGCAGCCCTAGGGAGCCCGCCTACGAGCAGTACTTC

d_gene: TRBD1
v_gene: TRBV10-3
abundance: few
len: 13
j_gene: TRBJ1-6
CDR3aa: CAPRDSCYSPLHF
CDR3nt: TGTGCCCCTCGGGACAGCTGTTATTCACCCCTCCACTTT

d_gene: TRBD1
v_gene: TRBV28
abundance: -
len: 13
j_gene: TRBJ2-7
CDR3aa: CASSFLDRGEQYF
CDR3nt: TGTGCCAGCAGTTTCCTTGACAGGGGCGAGCAGTACTTC

d_gene: TRBD1
v_gene: TRBV7-9
abundance: -
len: 14
j_gene: TRBJ1-4
CDR3aa: CASSFRGQDEKLFF
CDR3nt: TGTGCCAGCAGCTTTAGGGGACAGGATGAAAAACTGTTTTTT

d_gene: TRBD2
v_gene: TRBV13
abundance: once
len: 15
j_gene: TRBJ2-3
CDR3aa: CASSERGLNTDTQYF
CDR3nt: TGTGCCAGCAGCGAGCGGGGCCTTAACACAGATACGCAGTATTTT

d_gene: -
v_gene: TRBV5-4
abundance: -
len: 17
j_gene: TRBJ2-2
CDR3aa: CASSLNPGTLNTGELFF
CDR3nt: TGTGCCAGCAGCTTAAACCCCGGGACTCTGAACACCGGGGAGCTGTTTTTT

d_gene: -
v_gene: TRBV19
abundance: -
len: 16
j_gene: TRBJ2-5
CDR3aa: CASSKGPAGLQETQYF
CDR3nt: TGTGCCAGTAGTAAGGGGCCAGCGGGCCTCCAAGAGACCCAGTACTTC

d_gene: TRBD2
v_gene: TRBV30
abundance: -
len: 16
j_gene: TRBJ2-1
CDR3aa: CAWSVPTSGRTNEQFF
CDR3nt: TGTGCCTGGAGCGTCCCCACTAGCGGGAGAACCAATGAGCAGTTCTTC

d_gene: TRBD1
v_gene: TRBV6-5
abundance: -
len: 13
j_gene: TRBJ2-1
CDR3aa: CASNPSGGDEQFF
CDR3nt: TGTGCCAGTAACCCCTCAGGGGGAGATGAGCAGTTCTTC

d_gene: -
v_gene: TRBV30
abundance: -
len: 14
j_gene: TRBJ1-2
CDR3aa: CARGGRQANYGYTF
CDR3nt: TGTGCCCGCGGGGGACGACAAGCTAACTATGGCTACACCTTC

d_gene: -
v_gene: TRBV7-2
abundance: -
len: 14
j_gene: TRBJ1-5
CDR3aa: CASSPDNSNQPQHF
CDR3nt: TGTGCCAGCAGCCCTGACAATAGCAATCAGCCCCAGCATTTT

d_gene: -
v_gene: TRBV27
abundance: -
len: 15
j_gene: TRBJ1-2
CDR3aa: CASSRSAQGNYGYTF
CDR3nt: TGTGCCAGCAGCCGCTCGGCTCAGGGCAACTATGGCTACACCTTC

d_gene: -
v_gene: TRBV7-9
abundance: -
len: 14
j_gene: TRBJ1-4
CDR3aa: CASSFEGIGEKLFF
CDR3nt: TGTGCCAGCAGCTTTGAGGGTATCGGTGAAAAACTGTTTTTT

d_gene: TRBD2
v_gene: TRBV4-2
abundance: -
len: 18
j_gene: TRBJ2-2
CDR3aa: CASSQGIGTSEWRGELFF
CDR3nt: TGTGCCAGCAGCCAAGGGATAGGGACTAGCGAGTGGCGCGGGGAGCTGTTTTTT

d_gene: TRBD2
v_gene: TRBV4-1
abundance: -
len: 18
j_gene: TRBJ2-1
CDR3aa: CASSQDRSGASSYNEQFF
CDR3nt: TGCGCCAGCAGCCAAGATCGGAGCGGGGCCAGCTCCTACAATGAGCAGTTCTTC

d_gene: -
v_gene: TRBV5-4
abundance: -
len: 11
j_gene: TRBJ2-7
CDR3aa: CASSTYYEQYF
CDR3nt: TGTGCCAGCAGCACTTACTACGAGCAGTACTTC

d_gene: TRBD1
v_gene: TRBV2
abundance: -
len: 18
j_gene: TRBJ1-5
CDR3aa: CASSPGGQGEGGNQPQHF
CDR3nt: TGTGCCAGCAGTCCGGGAGGACAGGGGGAGGGAGGCAATCAGCCCCAGCATTTT

d_gene: -
v_gene: TRBV6-5
abundance: once
len: 15
j_gene: TRBJ1-3
CDR3aa: CASKDSGNSGNTIYF
CDR3nt: TGTGCCAGCAAGGATTCGGGGAACTCTGGAAACACCATATATTTT

d_gene: TRBD2
v_gene: TRBV4-3
abundance: -
len: 13
j_gene: TRBJ2-1
CDR3aa: CASSPSGMDEQFF
CDR3nt: TGCGCCAGCAGCCCTAGCGGGATGGATGAGCAGTTCTTC

d_gene: -
v_gene: TRBV5-8
abundance: -
len: 18
j_gene: TRBJ2-7
CDR3aa: CASSFLLVGQGNSYEQYF
CDR3nt: TGTGCCAGCAGCTTTCTGTTAGTCGGTCAGGGCAACTCCTACGAGCAGTACTTC

d_gene: TRBD2
v_gene: TRBV6-4
abundance: -
len: 15
j_gene: TRBJ2-1
CDR3aa: CASSGVAGEGNEQFF
CDR3nt: TGTGCCAGCAGTGGCGTAGCGGGAGAGGGGAATGAGCAGTTCTTC

d_gene: TRBD1
v_gene: TRBV10-3
abundance: -
len: 16
j_gene: TRBJ2-7
CDR3aa: CAITDRDGASSYEQYF
CDR3nt: TGTGCCATCACGGACAGGGACGGGGCCAGCTCCTACGAGCAGTACTTC

d_gene: TRBD2
v_gene: TRBV2
abundance: -
len: 15
j_gene: TRBJ2-1
CDR3aa: CASRHGTSGIDEQFF
CDR3nt: TGTGCCAGCAGGCACGGGACTAGCGGGATAGATGAGCAGTTCTTC

d_gene: TRBD1
v_gene: TRBV5-4
abundance: -
len: 14
j_gene: TRBJ2-7
CDR3aa: CASRAGTGGREQYF
CDR3nt: TGTGCCAGCAGGGCCGGGACAGGGGGCCGGGAGCAGTACTTC

d_gene: TRBD2
v_gene: TRBV2
abundance: once
len: 15
j_gene: TRBJ2-1
CDR3aa: CASSSTSGSLREQFF
CDR3nt: TGTGCCAGCAGTTCGACTAGCGGGAGTTTACGTGAGCAGTTCTTC

d_gene: -
v_gene: TRBV7-9
abundance: -
len: 14
j_gene: TRBJ2-3
CDR3aa: CASSLRDGEDTQYF
CDR3nt: TGTGCCAGCAGCTTGCGGGACGGCGAGGATACGCAGTATTTT

d_gene: -
v_gene: TRBV29-1
abundance: -
len: 13
j_gene: TRBJ2-5
CDR3aa: CSVGRAYQETQYF
CDR3nt: TGCAGCGTTGGGAGGGCATACCAAGAGACCCAGTACTTC

d_gene: -
v_gene: TRBV1
abundance: -
len: 16
j_gene: TRBJ2-1
CDR3aa: CTSSQDAGTNYNEQFF
CDR3nt: TGCACCAGCAGCCAAGATGCGGGCACCAACTACAATGAGCAGTTCTTC

d_gene: TRBD2
v_gene: TRBV7-9
abundance: -
len: 17
j_gene: TRBJ2-2
CDR3aa: CASTPTAGVWDTGELFF
CDR3nt: TGTGCCAGCACCCCAACGGCGGGAGTTTGGGACACCGGGGAGCTGTTTTTT

d_gene: TRBD1
v_gene: TRBV30
abundance: -
len: 13
j_gene: TRBJ1-2
CDR3aa: CAWVGTGSYGYTF
CDR3nt: TGTGCCTGGGTAGGGACAGGGAGCTATGGCTACACCTTC

d_gene: -
v_gene: TRBV30
abundance: -
len: 16
j_gene: TRBJ2-4
CDR3aa: CAWGSEPDGSKNIQYF
CDR3nt: TGTGCCTGGGGCTCAGAGCCAGACGGGTCCAAAAACATTCAGTACTTC

d_gene: -
v_gene: TRBV30
abundance: few
len: 12
j_gene: TRBJ2-7
CDR3aa: CAGSGSSYEQYF
CDR3nt: TGTGCCGGGTCGGGGAGCTCCTACGAGCAGTACTTC

d_gene: -
v_gene: TRBV7-8
abundance: -
len: 17
j_gene: TRBJ2-1
CDR3aa: CASSLEMIGGSYNEQFF
CDR3nt: TGTGCCAGCAGCTTAGAAATGATCGGGGGCTCCTACAATGAGCAGTTCTTC

d_gene: -
v_gene: TRBV27
abundance: -
len: 11
j_gene: TRBJ2-1
CDR3aa: CASSFGAEQFF
CDR3nt: TGTGCCAGCAGTTTTGGGGCTGAGCAGTTCTTC

d_gene: -
v_gene: TRBV14
abundance: few
len: 13
j_gene: TRBJ2-1
CDR3aa: CASSQLTSGEQFF
CDR3nt: TGTGCCAGCAGCCAATTGACGAGCGGGGAGCAGTTCTTC

d_gene: TRBD2
v_gene: TRBV18
abundance: -
len: 14
j_gene: TRBJ2-7
CDR3aa: CASSPQTSTHEQYF
CDR3nt: TGTGCCAGCTCACCCCAGACTAGCACCCACGAGCAGTACTTC

d_gene: -
v_gene: TRBV29-1
abundance: -
len: 12
j_gene: TRBJ2-7
CDR3aa: CSVETSLYEQYF
CDR3nt: TGCAGCGTTGAAACTTCCCTCTACGAGCAGTACTTC

d_gene: TRBD1
v_gene: TRBV11-3
abundance: -
len: 15
j_gene: TRBJ2-2
CDR3aa: CASSSGQGGTGELFF
CDR3nt: TGTGCCAGCAGCTCCGGACAGGGAGGTACCGGGGAGCTGTTTTTT

d_gene: -
v_gene: TRBV5-6
abundance: -
len: 12
j_gene: TRBJ2-7
CDR3aa: CASSLINIGEYF
CDR3nt: TGTGCCAGCAGCTTGATTAACATCGGGGAGTACTTC

d_gene: TRBD2
v_gene: TRBV30
abundance: once
len: 14
j_gene: TRBJ2-3
CDR3aa: CAWGGLVGTDTQYF
CDR3nt: TGTGCCTGGGGGGGACTAGTCGGTACAGATACGCAGTATTTT

d_gene: -
v_gene: TRBV30
abundance: -
len: 13
j_gene: TRBJ1-3
CDR3aa: CASIQPSGNTIYF
CDR3nt: TGTGCCTCTATACAGCCTTCTGGAAACACCATATATTTT

d_gene: TRBD1
v_gene: TRBV29-1
abundance: -
len: 13
j_gene: TRBJ1-4
CDR3aa: CSVRTGIYEKLFF
CDR3nt: TGCAGCGTACGGACAGGAATTTATGAAAAACTGTTTTTT

d_gene: -
v_gene: TRBV4-3
abundance: -
len: 14
j_gene: TRBJ2-7
CDR3aa: CASSQERAYGEQYF
CDR3nt: TGCGCCAGCAGCCAAGAGCGGGCCTACGGCGAGCAGTACTTC

d_gene: -
v_gene: TRBV19
abundance: few
len: 14
j_gene: TRBJ1-4
CDR3aa: CASSDDRSDEKLFF
CDR3nt: TGTGCCAGTAGCGATGACAGGTCGGATGAAAAACTGTTTTTT

d_gene: TRBD2
v_gene: TRBV15
abundance: once
len: 16
j_gene: TRBJ2-1
CDR3aa: CATSRGRLAGGTEQFF
CDR3nt: TGTGCCACCAGCAGAGGACGACTAGCGGGAGGTACTGAGCAGTTCTTC

d_gene: -
v_gene: TRBV19
abundance: -
len: 13
j_gene: TRBJ2-1
CDR3aa: CASSIRGSNEQFF
CDR3nt: TGTGCCAGTAGTATCCGGGGATCCAATGAGCAGTTCTTC

d_gene: -
v_gene: TRBV6-4
abundance: -
len: 13
j_gene: TRBJ1-1
CDR3aa: CASSWTVNTEAFF
CDR3nt: TGTGCCAGCAGTTGGACAGTGAACACTGAAGCTTTCTTT

d_gene: TRBD2
v_gene: TRBV27
abundance: -
len: 15
j_gene: TRBJ2-1
CDR3aa: CASSPGTSGDNEQFF
CDR3nt: TGTGCCAGCAGTCCCGGGACTAGCGGAGACAATGAGCAGTTCTTC

d_gene: TRBD2
v_gene: TRBV7-9
abundance: -
len: 18
j_gene: TRBJ2-2
CDR3aa: CASSLEALGREETGELFF
CDR3nt: TGTGCCAGCAGCTTAGAGGCGTTGGGGCGGGAGGAGACCGGGGAGCTGTTTTTT

d_gene: -
v_gene: TRBV10-3
abundance: -
len: 13
j_gene: TRBJ1-1
CDR3aa: CAIMKEEGTEAFF
CDR3nt: TGTGCCATCATGAAGGAGGAGGGCACTGAAGCTTTCTTT

d_gene: TRBD1
v_gene: TRBV6-6
abundance: -
len: 14
j_gene: TRBJ1-2
CDR3aa: CASSYRGQGCGYTF
CDR3nt: TGTGCCAGCAGTTATCGGGGACAGGGATGTGGCTACACCTTC

d_gene: -
v_gene: TRBV2
abundance: -
len: 16
j_gene: TRBJ1-2
CDR3aa: CASSETVGVQGYGYTF
CDR3nt: TGTGCCAGCAGTGAGACCGTTGGAGTACAGGGCTATGGCTACACCTTC

d_gene: TRBD1
v_gene: TRBV7-8
abundance: -
len: 17
j_gene: TRBJ2-7
CDR3aa: CASSLARVVNRGNEQYF
CDR3nt: TGTGCCAGCAGCTTAGCACGGGTGGTCAACAGGGGAAACGAGCAGTACTTC

d_gene: -
v_gene: TRBV5-1
abundance: -
len: 13
j_gene: TRBJ2-7
CDR3aa: CASSLATGYEQYF
CDR3nt: TGCGCCAGCAGCTTGGCCACTGGCTACGAGCAGTACTTC

d_gene: TRBD2
v_gene: TRBV6-5
abundance: few
len: 14
j_gene: TRBJ2-7
CDR3aa: CATSRGGRDYEQYF
CDR3nt: TGTGCCACTTCCAGGGGCGGGAGGGACTACGAGCAGTACTTC

d_gene: TRBD1
v_gene: TRBV5-1
abundance: -
len: 16
j_gene: TRBJ2-7
CDR3aa: CASSDLIDRGSYEQYF
CDR3nt: TGCGCCAGCAGCGACTTAATCGACAGGGGATCCTACGAGCAGTACTTC

d_gene: -
v_gene: TRBV6-6
abundance: -
len: 13
j_gene: TRBJ1-1
CDR3aa: CASSYEENTEAFF
CDR3nt: TGTGCCAGCAGTTACGAGGAGAACACTGAAGCTTTCTTT

d_gene: -
v_gene: TRBV5-1
abundance: once
len: 14
j_gene: TRBJ1-4
CDR3aa: CASTRDSTNEKLFF
CDR3nt: TGCGCCAGCACTCGCGACAGCACGAATGAAAAACTGTTTTTT